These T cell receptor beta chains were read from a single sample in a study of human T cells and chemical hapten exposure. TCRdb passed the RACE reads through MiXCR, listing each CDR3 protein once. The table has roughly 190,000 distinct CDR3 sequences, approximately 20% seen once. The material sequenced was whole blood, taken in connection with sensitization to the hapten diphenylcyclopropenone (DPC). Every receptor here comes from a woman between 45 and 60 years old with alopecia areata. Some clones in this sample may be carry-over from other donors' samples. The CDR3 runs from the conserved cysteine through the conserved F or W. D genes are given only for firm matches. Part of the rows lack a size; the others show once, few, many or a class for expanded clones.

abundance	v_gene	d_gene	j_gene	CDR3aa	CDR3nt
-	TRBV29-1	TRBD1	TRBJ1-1	CSATGVSLNTEAFF	TGCAGCGCGACAGGGGTATCTTTGAACACTGAAGCTTTCTTT
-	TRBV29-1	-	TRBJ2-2	CSVAEGSNTGELFF	TGCAGCGTTGCCGAGGGATCGAACACCGGGGAGCTGTTTTTT
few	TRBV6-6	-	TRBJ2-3	CASSLPVTDTQYF	TGTGCCAGCAGTTTGCCGGTCACAGATACGCAGTATTTT
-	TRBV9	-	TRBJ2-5	CASSVRSGWEETQYF	TGTGCCAGCAGCGTACGATCAGGGTGGGAAGAGACCCAGTACTTC
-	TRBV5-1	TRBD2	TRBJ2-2	CASSEAGGGELFF	TGCGCCAGCAGCGAGGCGGGAGGCGGGGAGCTGTTTTTT
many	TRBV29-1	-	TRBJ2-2	CSVEQDTGELFF	TGCAGCGTTGAACAGGACACCGGGGAGCTGTTTTTT
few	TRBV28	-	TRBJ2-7	CASSTPYEQYF	TGTGCCAGCAGTACACCATACGAGCAGTACTTC
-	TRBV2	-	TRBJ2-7	CAWTALYEQYF	TGTGCCTGGACGGCCCTCTACGAGCAGTACTTC
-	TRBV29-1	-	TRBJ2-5	CAYSTQETQYF	TGCGCCTACTCAACTCAAGAGACCCAGTACTTC
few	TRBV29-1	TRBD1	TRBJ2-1	CSVRPGTGGYNEQFF	TGCAGCGTTCGCCCCGGGACAGGGGGCTACAATGAGCAGTTCTTC
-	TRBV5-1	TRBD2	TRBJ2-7	CASSPGLAGISYEQYF	TGCGCCAGCAGCCCCGGACTAGCGGGCATATCCTACGAGCAGTACTTC
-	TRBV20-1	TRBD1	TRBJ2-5	CSAIGTGGYQETQYF	TGCAGTGCTATAGGGACAGGGGGCTACCAAGAGACCCAGTACTTC
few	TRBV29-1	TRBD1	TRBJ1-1	CSVERQGRNTEAFF	TGCAGCGTTGAAAGACAGGGGAGGAACACTGAAGCTTTCTTT